The subject of this entry is one T cell receptor beta chain. Its antigen remains undetermined. This sample is part of a study of CXCR3-negative and CXCR3-positive naive CD8 T cells (dated by TCRdb to the late 2010s). Looking at the study overall: In total, 130 million to 150 million TRB reads were obtained, or roughly 1.5 +/- 0.3 million reads per library. TRBV-TRBJ cluster analysis included naive subsets from 5 or 6 donors and memory cells from 3 donors. The diversity and physicochemical repertoire analyses included more than nine donors pooled from two independent experiments. Overall results and qualifications from the work: Naive CXCR3-negative and CXCR3-positive cells from the same donor showed similar TRBV-TRBJ usage, whereas memory cells showed distinct patterns. Freshly isolated PBMCs were used for most assays because CXCR3 expression went down partially after cryopreservation. Repertoire diversity was comparably high in both naive subsets but much lower in memory CD8+ T cells. TRB CDR3s from CXCR3-positive naive cells showed higher hydrophobicity (lower Kidera factor 4), lower energy, and higher strength and volume indices than CXCR3-negative naive cells. Because surface CD5, which is linked to self-reactivity in mice, was comparable between the naive subsets, TCR interaction strength was also inferred from the physicochemical properties of TRB CDR3s.

For sequencing, a NextSeq 550 was employed. The Human TCR Profiling Kit (MiLaboratory) was used to prepare UMI-labeled 5' RACE TRB cDNA libraries. cDNA synthesis used the entire amount of extracted RNA, and PCR amplification then used the entire amount of cDNA produced. Libraries were prepared in parallel with an identical number of PCR cycles. The source study handled its data this way. With a minimum of two reads required per UMI, MIGEC and MiXCR pulled out about 50,000 +/- 9,200 unique UMI-labeled TRB cDNA molecules from each library. On average, approximately 40,000 +/- 10,000 functional in-frame TRB CDR3 nucleotide clonotypes lacking stop codons were found per library. After downsampling to 5000 UMI-labeled TRB molecules per sample, diversity metrics such as normalized Shannon-Wiener and Chao1 were calculated in VDJtools. Clonotype-size-weighted physicochemical properties of the central five CDR3 residues (interaction energy, strength, volume and Kidera factor 4) were computed in VDJtools. Reads reprocessed by TCRdb are summarized as one entry per CDR3 protein sequence, and DNA is absent. V and J calls and clone size were set by TCRdb, not the authors. This sample's table carries some 120,000 distinct CDR3 sequences. The ten biggest clones cover just over 0.35% of the sample.

For every CD8+ T cell subset, under 350,000 cells were flow-sorted straight into RLT lysis buffer, and each subset was sorted in triplicate. To keep memory contaminants out, a stringent definition of naive CD8+ T cells was applied: CD45RO-CCR7+CD27+CD95-. Standard density gradient centrifugation was used to isolate peripheral blood mononuclear cells from buffy coats. Naive CXCR3-negative and CXCR3-positive CD8+ T cells were flow-sorted on a FACSAria III. Total RNA was extracted from sorted cells using an RNeasy Mini Kit. The clonotype originates from a human donor in good health. Some clones in this sample may be carry-over from other donors' samples. Material: naive CXCR3+ CD8+ T cells from blood. The sample's cell subset or site, from its label and the paper: CD45RO-CCR7+CD27+CD95- naive CD8+ T cells expressing CXCR3 (TNR3+).

The CDR3 region has the sequence CASSLLRGGGAPGELFF. The sequence links TRBV6-2 or TRBV6-3 to TRBJ2-2; no DNA is available, so the TRBD1 call from TCRdb remains unchecked. CDR1 MNHEY and CDR2 SVGEGT are derived from the germline V gene. Taken from cysteine to phenylalanine, the CDR3 has 17 residues. The DNA sequence is not available.